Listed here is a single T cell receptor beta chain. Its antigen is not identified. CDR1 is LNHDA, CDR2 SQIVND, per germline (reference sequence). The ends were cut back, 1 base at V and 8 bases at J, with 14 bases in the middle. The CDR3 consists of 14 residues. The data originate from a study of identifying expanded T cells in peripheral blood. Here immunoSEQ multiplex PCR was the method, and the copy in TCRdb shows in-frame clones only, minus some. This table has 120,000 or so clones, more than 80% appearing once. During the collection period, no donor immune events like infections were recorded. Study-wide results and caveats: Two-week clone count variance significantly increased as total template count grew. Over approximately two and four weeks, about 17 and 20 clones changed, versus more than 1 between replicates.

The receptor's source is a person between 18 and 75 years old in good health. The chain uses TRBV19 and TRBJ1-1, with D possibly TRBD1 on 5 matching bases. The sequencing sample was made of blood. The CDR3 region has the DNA TGTGCCAGTAGTATAGGTCTACTGAACAGGGAAGCTTTCTTT. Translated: CASSIGLLNREAFF.